The 17 T cell receptor beta chains presented below share a single source sample, sequenced in a study of T cell repertoires in cytomegalovirus infection. Each CDR3 protein is one row after TCRdb ran MiXCR on the reads. The repertoire holds roughly 990,000 distinct CDR3 sequences, with roughly 31% as singletons. Their cognate antigens are unknown. The source material was cultured CD8+ T cells from PBMCs, sampled from culture after CMV antigen stimulation. The receptors derive from a human donor in good health (CMV status not recorded). Some clones in this sample may be carry-over from other donors' samples.

There are a few counts of this clonotype. The chain recombines TRBV4-1 with TRBJ1-5; D possibly corresponds to TRBD1 (5 bases). Germline CDR1 and CDR2: MGHRA and YSYEKL. Trimming pared 1 base from V and 0 bases from J, leaving 10 bases between. The CDR3 extends over 16 amino acids. CDR3 region: CASSQGGLYSNQPQHF. In DNA form, the CDR3 reads TGCGCCAGCAGCCAAGGGGGACTTTATAGCAATCAGCCCCAGCATTTT.

The rearrangement uses TRBV27 and TRBJ2-3; D call uncertain. The CDR3 runs to 16 residues. V dropped 0 bases and J dropped 2 bases, with 12 bases sitting between them. CDR1 and CDR2 (germline): MNHEY, SMNVEV (reference sequence). CDR3 sequence: CASSLSSPHPTDTQYF. Here the CDR3 DNA reads TGTGCCAGCAGTTTATCGTCCCCACACCCCACAGATACGCAGTATTTT.

In this sample, this clonotype turned up a few times. The rearrangement links TRBV6-2 or TRBV6-3 to TRBJ2-5, with 7 bases aligning to TRBD2. Germline lookup yields CDR1 MNHEY and CDR2 SVGEGT. The CDR3 contains 16 residues. V lost 8 bases, J lost 2 bases, and 14 bases stayed unmatched. CDR3 in DNA: TGTGCCAGCGGCCTGAGCGGGGAAGTTTGGCAAGAGACCCAGTACTTC. Its protein product is CASGLSGEVWQETQYF.

The chain is built from TRBV29-1 and TRBJ1-2; a possible D gene is TRBD1 (6 bases). V was shortened by 1 base and J by 2 bases, with 8 bases between the two germline ends. There are 13 residues in the CDR3. Germline CDR1 reads SQVTM; CDR2 reads ANQGSEA. The CDR3 nucleotides are TGCAGCGTTGAAGTCACAGGGAACTATGGCTACACCTTC. Translation: CSVEVTGNYGYTF.

This clonotype was seen repeatedly, ten times or more. The V gene is TRBV20-1, the J gene TRBJ1-3, with D maybe TRBD1 (6 bases). This CDR3 contains 14 residues. CDR1 and CDR2 (germline): DFQATT, SNEGSKA (reference sequence). The V gene lost 3 bases and the J gene lost 0 bases, with 9 bases spanning the gap. The CDR3: CSASPTGSGNTIYF. In nucleotides, the CDR3 is TGCAGTGCTAGTCCGACAGGCTCTGGAAACACCATATATTTT.

This clonotype was seen a handful of times. V is TRBV6-6 and J is TRBJ2-5; 7 nucleotides line up with TRBD2. Trimming took 2 bases from V and 3 from J; bases not matched to a gene: 12. The CDR3 is 17 residues long. Germline V gene lookup returns CDR1 MNHNY and CDR2 SVGAGI (reference sequence). CDR3 loop: CASSYEVGTLAEETQYF. CDR3 in DNA: TGTGCCAGCAGTTACGAGGTCGGTACTCTAGCGGAAGAGACCCAGTACTTC.

The rearrangement uses TRBV27 and TRBJ2-6; D remains ambiguous. The ends were cut back, 5 bases at V and 0 bases at J, with 14 bases in the middle. The CDR3 sequence is 17 residues long. Germline V lookup: CDR1 MNHEY, CDR2 SMNVEV (reference sequence). CDR3 amino acids: CASSLDFDNSGANVLTF. The CDR3 coding sequence is TGTGCCAGCAGTCTAGACTTCGATAACTCTGGGGCCAACGTCCTGACTTTC.

As for this clonotype: A junction boundary mismatches the germline segment, possibly from a read error. Written as DNA, the CDR3 is TGTGCCAGCAGTGAACTAGCGGGGCTACAAGAGACTCAGTACTTC. Residues: CASSELAGLQETQYF. This rearrangement joins TRBV6-1 to TRBJ2-5, with TRBD2 matching over 9 bases. This CDR3 has 15 residues. The germline gives CDR1 MNHNS, CDR2 SASEGT.

The chain is built from TRBV5-1 and TRBJ2-3; D possibly matches TRBD1 or TRBD2 (6 bases each). The CDR3 consists of 15 residues. V was pared by 2 bases and J by 4 bases, with 14 bases between. Germline V gene data show CDR1 as SGHRS and CDR2 as YFSETQ. CDR3 sequence (DNA): TGCGCCAGCAGCTTAAGGGGGGCTGTCGCAGATACGCAGTATTTT. It encodes CASSLRGAVADTQYF.

This sequence joins TRBV6-2 or TRBV6-3 and TRBJ2-7; D is uncertain. The CDR3 is 15 amino acids. V was pared by 11 bases and J by 5 bases, with 25 bases between. Per germline, CDR1 MNHEY and CDR2 SVGEGT. This CDR3 is CASTESAWDEHEQYV. CDR3 nucleotides: TGTGCCTCGACTGAATCTGCATGGGATGAGCACGAGCAGTACGTC.

About this clonotype itself: With a much larger clone just one base away, this may be a read error. The J gene is TRBJ2-2, the V gene TRBV7-1; tentatively, D is TRBD1 (5 bases). TRBV7-1 is given ORF status, its function remaining uncertain. Trimming took off 7 bases at V and 5 bases at J, with 14 bases between the two ends. CDR3 length equals 14 residues. Here the CDR3 reads CASTRRTRTGELFF. The CDR3 bases are TGTGCCAGCACTCGCCGGACACGAACCGGGGAGCTGTTTTTT.

The chain recombines TRBV23-1 with TRBJ2-3; D may be TRBD1 (6 bases). TRBV23-1 is flagged as an ORF with uncertain function. V dropped 0 bases and J dropped 1 base, with 8 bases sitting between them. There are 15 residues in the CDR3. The CDR3 DNA reads TGCGCCAGCAGTCAATCGTACAGGGGCACAGATACGCAGTATTTT. This translates into CASSQSYRGTDTQYF.

The chain joins TRBV4-1 to TRBJ1-4; a weak D match, TRBD1 (5 bases). CDR1 MGHRA and CDR2 YSYEKL come from the germline V gene. This CDR3 spans 20 amino acids. Trimming took off 0 bases at V and 0 bases at J, with 20 bases between the two ends. The CDR3 protein is CASSQDSIHGRETTNEKLFF. The DNA of the CDR3 is TGCGCCAGCAGCCAAGATTCAATACACGGCAGGGAAACAACTAATGAAAAACTGTTTTTT.

The chain links TRBV20-1 to TRBJ2-5, with TRBD2 matching 7 bases. The CDR3 spans 18 residues. The germline V gene encodes CDR1 DFQATT and CDR2 SNEGSKA (reference sequence). V lost 0 bases to trimming and J lost 9 bases; unmatched junction nucleotides: 22. For the CDR3, the DNA is TGCAGTGCTAGAGAGGGAAGCGACATATCGGGCCCTGGGGGGGCCCAGTACTTC. It specifies CSAREGSDISGPGGAQYF.

Remarks on this clonotype: At one end, the junction sequence differs from germline, possibly due to a read error. This chain connects TRBV5-6 to TRBJ1-5; D not resolved. The CDR3 sequence is 13 residues long. Germline CDR1 SGHDT, CDR2 YYEEEE. CDR3: CTSSNTASQPQHF. The CDR3, as DNA: TGTACCAGCAGCAATACAGCGAGCCAGCCCCAGCATTTT. Filled out from reference TRBV5-6 and TRBJ1-5, the complete variable domain reads DAGVTQSPTHLIKTRGQQVTLRCSPKSGHDTVSWYQQALGQGPQFIFQYYEEEERQRGNFPDRFSGHQFPNYSSELNVNALLLGDSALYLCTSSNTASQPQHFGDGTRLSIL.

This chain connects TRBV15 to TRBJ1-5; tentatively, D is TRBD1 (5 bases). This CDR3 has 13 residues. V lost 4 bases to trimming and J lost 6 bases, with 10 bases between them. Germline values: CDR1 LNHNV, CDR2 YYDKDF (reference sequence). The CDR3 nucleotides read TGTGCCACCAGCATAACGCAGGGTCAGCCCCAGCATTTT. This encodes CATSITQGQPQHF. Looking up the rest from reference TRBV15 and TRBJ1-5 gives the full variable domain: DAMVIQNPRYQVTQFGKPVTLSCSQTLNHNVMYWYQQKSSQAPKLLFHYYDKDFNNEADTPDNFQSRRPNTSFCFLDIRSPGLGDTAMYLCATSITQGQPQHFGDGTRLSIL.

V gene TRBV7-8 combines with J gene TRBJ1-2; the D is unclear. This CDR3 comprises 16 residues. V gave up 5 bases and J gave up 4 bases, with 20 bases separating them. Germline CDR1 SGHVS, CDR2 FQNEAQ. CDR3 DNA sequence: TGTGCCAGCAGCACCACCCTAGGAGTTTCAAGCTATGGCTACACCTTC. This codes for CASSTTLGVSSYGYTF.